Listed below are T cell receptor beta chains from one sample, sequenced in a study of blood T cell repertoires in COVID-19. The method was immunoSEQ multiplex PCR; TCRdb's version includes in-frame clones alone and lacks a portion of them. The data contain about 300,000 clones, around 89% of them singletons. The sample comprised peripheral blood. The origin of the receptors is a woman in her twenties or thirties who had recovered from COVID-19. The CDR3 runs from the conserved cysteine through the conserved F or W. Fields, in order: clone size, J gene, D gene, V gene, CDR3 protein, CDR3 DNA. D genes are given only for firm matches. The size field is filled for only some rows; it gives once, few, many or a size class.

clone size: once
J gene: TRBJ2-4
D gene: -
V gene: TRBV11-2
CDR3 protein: CASSPTDLLAKNIQYF
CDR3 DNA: TGTGCCAGCAGCCCGACAGACCTCCTAGCCAAAAACATTCAGTACTTC

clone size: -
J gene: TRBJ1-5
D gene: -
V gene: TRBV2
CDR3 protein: CASSGTANQPQHF
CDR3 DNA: TGTGCCAGCAGTGGGACAGCCAATCAGCCCCAGCATTTT

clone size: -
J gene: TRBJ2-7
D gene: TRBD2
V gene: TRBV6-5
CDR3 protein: CASTGGLAGDEQYF
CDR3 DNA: TGTGCCAGCACGGGGGGACTAGCGGGGGATGAGCAGTACTTC

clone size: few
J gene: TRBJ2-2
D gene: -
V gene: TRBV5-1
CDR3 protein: CASSAGAEAGELFF
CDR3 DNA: TGCGCCAGCAGCGCTGGGGCCGAGGCCGGGGAGCTGTTTTTT

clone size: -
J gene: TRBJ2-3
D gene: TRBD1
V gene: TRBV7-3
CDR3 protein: CASSPGQGVGDTQYF
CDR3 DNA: TGTGCCAGCAGCCCGGGACAGGGGGTTGGAGATACGCAGTATTTT

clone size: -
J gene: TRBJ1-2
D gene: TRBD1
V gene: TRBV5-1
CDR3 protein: CASSSDRGHGYTF
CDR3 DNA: TGCGCCAGCAGCTCGGACAGGGGGCATGGCTACACCTTC

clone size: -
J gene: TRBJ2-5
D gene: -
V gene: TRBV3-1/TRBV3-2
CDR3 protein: CASSQWLGETQYF
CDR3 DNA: TGTGCCAGCAGCCAATGGCTTGGAGAGACCCAGTACTTC

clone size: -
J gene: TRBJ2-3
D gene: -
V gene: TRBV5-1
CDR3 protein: CASSLQGTNTDTQYF
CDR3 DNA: TGCGCCAGCAGCTTGCAGGGGACCAACACAGATACGCAGTATTTT

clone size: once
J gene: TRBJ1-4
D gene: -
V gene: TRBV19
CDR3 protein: CASSMNRVDEKLFF
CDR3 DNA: TGTGCCAGTAGTATGAATCGGGTGGATGAAAAACTGTTTTTT

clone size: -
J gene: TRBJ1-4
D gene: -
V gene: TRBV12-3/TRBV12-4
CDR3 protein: CASARTGNEKLFF
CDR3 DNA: TGTGCCAGCGCTAGGACTGGAAATGAAAAACTGTTTTTT

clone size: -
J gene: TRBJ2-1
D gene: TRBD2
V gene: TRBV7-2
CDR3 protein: CASSPSPGRGGYNEQFF
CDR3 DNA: TGTGCCAGCAGCCCCAGTCCGGGGCGGGGGGGGTACAATGAGCAGTTCTTC

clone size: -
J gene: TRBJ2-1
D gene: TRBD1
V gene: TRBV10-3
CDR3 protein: CAIRDSGTDYNEQFF
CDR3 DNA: TGTGCCATCAGGGACTCCGGGACAGATTACAATGAGCAGTTCTTC

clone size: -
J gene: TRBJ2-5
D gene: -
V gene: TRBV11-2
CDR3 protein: CASSLAQQETQYF
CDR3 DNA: TGTGCCAGCAGCTTAGCTCAGCAAGAGACCCAGTACTTC

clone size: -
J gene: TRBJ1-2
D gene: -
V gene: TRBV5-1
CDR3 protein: CASSPFGGDGYTF
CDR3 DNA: TGCGCCAGCAGCCCTTTCGGGGGAGATGGCTACACCTTC

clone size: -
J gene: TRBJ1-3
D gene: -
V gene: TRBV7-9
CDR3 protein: CASSSAGGNTIYF
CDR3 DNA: TGTGCCAGCAGCTCCGCGGGAGGAAACACCATATATTTT

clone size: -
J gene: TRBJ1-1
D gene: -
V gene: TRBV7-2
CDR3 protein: CASSPEGGRTEAFF
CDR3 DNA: TGTGCCAGCAGCCCGGAGGGGGGGAGGACTGAAGCTTTCTTT

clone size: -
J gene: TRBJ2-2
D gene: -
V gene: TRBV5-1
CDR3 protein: CASSLLVGGAGELFF
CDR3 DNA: TGCGCCAGCAGCTTGTTAGTCGGGGGTGCCGGGGAGCTGTTTTTT

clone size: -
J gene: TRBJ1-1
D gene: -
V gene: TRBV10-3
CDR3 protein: CAISATIAEAFF
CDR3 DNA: TGTGCCATCAGTGCGACTATTGCTGAAGCTTTCTTT

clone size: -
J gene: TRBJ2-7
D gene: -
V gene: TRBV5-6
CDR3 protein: CASSFGTGPNSYEQYF
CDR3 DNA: TGTGCCAGCAGCTTCGGAACAGGCCCCAACTCCTACGAGCAGTACTTC

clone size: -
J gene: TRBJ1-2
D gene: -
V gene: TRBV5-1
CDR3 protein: CASSLGQNYGYTF
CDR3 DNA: TGCGCCAGCAGCTTGGGACAGAACTATGGCTACACCTTC

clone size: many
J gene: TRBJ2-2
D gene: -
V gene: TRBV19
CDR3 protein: CASTLLYDGSGTGELFF
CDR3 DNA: TGTGCCAGTACCCTCCTATACGACGGATCGGGCACCGGGGAGCTGTTTTTT

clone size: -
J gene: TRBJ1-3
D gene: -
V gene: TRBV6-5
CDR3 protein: CASSYAGASAHTIYF
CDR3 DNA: TGTGCCAGCAGTTACGCAGGGGCCTCCGCCCACACCATATATTTT

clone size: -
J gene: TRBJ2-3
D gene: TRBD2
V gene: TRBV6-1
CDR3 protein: CASSESAGGADTQYF
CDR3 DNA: TGTGCCAGCAGTGAATCGGCCGGGGGGGCAGATACGCAGTATTTT

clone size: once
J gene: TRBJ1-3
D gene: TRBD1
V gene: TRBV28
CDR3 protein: CASRRPGGENTIYF
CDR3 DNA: TGTGCCAGCAGGAGACCAGGGGGCGAGAACACCATATATTTT

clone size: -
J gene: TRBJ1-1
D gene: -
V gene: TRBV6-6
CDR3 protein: CASSADSFLEAFF
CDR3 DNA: TGTGCCAGCAGTGCAGACAGCTTTTTGGAAGCTTTCTTT

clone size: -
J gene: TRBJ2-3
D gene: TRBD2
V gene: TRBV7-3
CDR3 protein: CATASGGSTDTQYF
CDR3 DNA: TGTGCCACCGCCAGCGGGGGGAGCACAGATACGCAGTATTTT

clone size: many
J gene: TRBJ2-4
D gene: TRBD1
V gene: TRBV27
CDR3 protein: CASRSFAGTVNIQYF
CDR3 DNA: TGTGCCAGCAGGTCGTTTGCCGGGACAGTAAACATTCAGTACTTC

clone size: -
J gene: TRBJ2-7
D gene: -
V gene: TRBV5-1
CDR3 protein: CASSSDSEQYF
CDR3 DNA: TGCGCCAGCAGCTCAGATTCCGAGCAGTACTTC

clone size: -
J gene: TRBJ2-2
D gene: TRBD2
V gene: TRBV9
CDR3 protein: CASSRLAGGYTGELFF
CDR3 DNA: TGTGCCAGCAGCCGACTAGCGGGGGGGTACACCGGGGAGCTGTTTTTT

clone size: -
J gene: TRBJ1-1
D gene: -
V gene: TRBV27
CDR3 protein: CASSLSGKVRDSGWGTEAFF
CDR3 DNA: TGTGCCAGCAGTTTAAGTGGAAAGGTTCGGGACTCGGGGTGGGGCACTGAAGCTTTCTTT

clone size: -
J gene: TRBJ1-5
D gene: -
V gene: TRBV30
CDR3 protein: CAWSVRENQPQHF
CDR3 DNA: TGTGCCTGGAGTGTACGGGAAAATCAGCCCCAGCATTTT

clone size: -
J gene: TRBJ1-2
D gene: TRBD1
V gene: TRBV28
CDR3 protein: CASSNQPGQGRYGYTF
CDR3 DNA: TGTGCCAGCAGTAATCAGCCGGGACAGGGGCGCTATGGCTACACCTTC

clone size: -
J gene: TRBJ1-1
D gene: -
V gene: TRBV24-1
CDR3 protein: CATSDPNTEAFF
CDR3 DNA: TGTGCCACCAGTGACCCAAACACTGAAGCTTTCTTT

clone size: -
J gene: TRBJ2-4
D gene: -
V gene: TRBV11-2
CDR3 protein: CASSLVPGLAKNIQYF
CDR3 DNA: TGTGCCAGCAGCTTAGTACCAGGACTAGCCAAAAACATTCAGTACTTC

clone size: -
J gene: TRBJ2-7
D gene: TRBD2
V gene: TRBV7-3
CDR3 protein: CASSLTGGGAYEQYF
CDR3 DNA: TGTGCCAGCAGCTTAACTGGCGGGGGGGCCTACGAGCAGTACTTC

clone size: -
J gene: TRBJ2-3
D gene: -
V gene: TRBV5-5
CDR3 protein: CASSLGPTGTTDTQYF
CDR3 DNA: TGTGCCAGCAGCTTGGGGCCTACAGGGACAACAGATACGCAGTATTTT

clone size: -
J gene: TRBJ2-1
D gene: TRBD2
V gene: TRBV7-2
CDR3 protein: CASSPRTSGMGEQFF
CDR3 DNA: TGTGCCAGCAGCCCCAGGACTAGCGGGATGGGCGAGCAGTTCTTC

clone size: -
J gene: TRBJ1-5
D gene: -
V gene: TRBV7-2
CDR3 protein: CASKATGMQPQHF
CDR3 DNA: TGTGCCAGCAAGGCCACAGGGATGCAGCCCCAGCATTTT